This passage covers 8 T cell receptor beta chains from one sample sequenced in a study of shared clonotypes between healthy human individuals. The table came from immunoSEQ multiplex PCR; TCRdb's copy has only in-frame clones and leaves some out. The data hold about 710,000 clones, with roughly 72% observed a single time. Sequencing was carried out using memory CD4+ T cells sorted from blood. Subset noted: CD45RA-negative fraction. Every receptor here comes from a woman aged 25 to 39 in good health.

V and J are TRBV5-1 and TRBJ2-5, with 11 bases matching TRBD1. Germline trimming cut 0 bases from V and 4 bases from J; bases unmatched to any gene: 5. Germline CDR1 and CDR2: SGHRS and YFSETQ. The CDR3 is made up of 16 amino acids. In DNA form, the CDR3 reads TGCGCCAGCAGCTTGGCCGGACAGGGGGCTGCAGAGACCCAGTACTTC. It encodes CASSLAGQGAAETQYF.

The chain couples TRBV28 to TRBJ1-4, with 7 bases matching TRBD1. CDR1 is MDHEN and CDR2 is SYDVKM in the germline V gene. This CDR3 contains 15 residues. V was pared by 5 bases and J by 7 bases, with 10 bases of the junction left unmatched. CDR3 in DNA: TGTGCCAGCAGTACCCGGGACAGCCGGAGTGAAAAACTGTTTTTT. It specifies CASSTRDSRSEKLFF.

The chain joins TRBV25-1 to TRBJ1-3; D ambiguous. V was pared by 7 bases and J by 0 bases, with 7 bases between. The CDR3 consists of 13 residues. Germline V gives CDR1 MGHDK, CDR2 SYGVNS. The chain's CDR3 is CASISSSGNTIYF. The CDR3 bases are TGTGCCAGCATATCGAGCTCTGGAAACACCATATATTTT.

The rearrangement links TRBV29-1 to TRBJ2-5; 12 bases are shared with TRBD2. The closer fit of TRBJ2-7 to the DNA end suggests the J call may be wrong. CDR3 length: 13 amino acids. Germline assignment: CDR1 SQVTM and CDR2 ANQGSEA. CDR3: CSGTSGGRYEQYF. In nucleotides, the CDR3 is TGCAGCGGTACTAGCGGGGGGAGATACGAGCAGTACTTC.

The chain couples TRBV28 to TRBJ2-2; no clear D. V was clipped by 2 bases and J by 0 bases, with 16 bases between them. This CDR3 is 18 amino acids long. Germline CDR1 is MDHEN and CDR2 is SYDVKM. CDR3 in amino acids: CASSLRIGRKTNTGELFF. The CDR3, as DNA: TGTGCCAGCAGTTTACGTATCGGCCGGAAGACGAACACCGGGGAGCTGTTTTTT.

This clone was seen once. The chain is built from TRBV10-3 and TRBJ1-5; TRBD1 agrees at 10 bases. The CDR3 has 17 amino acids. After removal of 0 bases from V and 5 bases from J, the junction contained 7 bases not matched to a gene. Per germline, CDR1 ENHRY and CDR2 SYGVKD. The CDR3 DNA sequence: TGTGCCATCAGTGAGTCTAGGGACAGGGGTCGCCATCAGCCCCAGCATTTT. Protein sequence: CAISESRDRGRHQPQHF.

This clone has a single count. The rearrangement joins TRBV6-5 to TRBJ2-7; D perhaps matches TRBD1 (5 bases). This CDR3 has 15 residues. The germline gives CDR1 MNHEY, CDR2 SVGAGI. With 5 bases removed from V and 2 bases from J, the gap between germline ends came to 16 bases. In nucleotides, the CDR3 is TGTGCCAGCAGTCCCCAGCCCAGGGATACCTACGAGCAGTACTTC. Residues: CASSPQPRDTYEQYF.

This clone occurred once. The CDR3 region has the DNA TGTGCCAGCAACCCAACCGTCGGGGCGTCGAGTGGGATGAGTTACGAGCAGTACTTC. It translates to CASNPTVGASSGMSYEQYF. This chain links TRBV28 with TRBJ2-7; D is tentatively TRBD1 or TRBD2 (5 bases each). This CDR3 is 19 amino acids long. The V and J ends lost 7 bases and 4 bases respectively, with 32 bases between them. The germline V gene has CDR1 MDHEN and CDR2 SYDVKM. Complete variable domain (other parts from reference TRBV28 and TRBJ2-7): DVKVTQSSRYLVKRTGEKVFLECVQDMDHENMFWYRQDPGLGLRLIYFSYDVKMKEKGDIPEGYSVSREKKERFSLILESASTNQTSMYLCASNPTVGASSGMSYEQYFGPGTRLTVT.